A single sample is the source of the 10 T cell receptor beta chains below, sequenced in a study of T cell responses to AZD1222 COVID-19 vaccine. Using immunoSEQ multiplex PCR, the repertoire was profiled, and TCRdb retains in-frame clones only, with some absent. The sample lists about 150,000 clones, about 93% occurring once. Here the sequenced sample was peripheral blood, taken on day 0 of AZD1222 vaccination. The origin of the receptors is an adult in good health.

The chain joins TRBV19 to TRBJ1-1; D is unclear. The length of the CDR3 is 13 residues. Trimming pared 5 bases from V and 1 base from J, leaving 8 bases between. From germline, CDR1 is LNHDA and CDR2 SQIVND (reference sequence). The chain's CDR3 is CASSYWSNTEAFF. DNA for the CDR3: TGTGCCAGTAGTTACTGGTCGAACACTGAAGCTTTCTTT. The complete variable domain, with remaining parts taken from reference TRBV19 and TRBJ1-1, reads DGGITQSPKYLFRKEGQNVTLSCEQNLNHDAMYWYRQDPGQGLRLIYYSQIVNDFQKGDIAEGYSVSREKKESFPLTVTSAQKNPTAFYLCASSYWSNTEAFFGQGTRLTVV.

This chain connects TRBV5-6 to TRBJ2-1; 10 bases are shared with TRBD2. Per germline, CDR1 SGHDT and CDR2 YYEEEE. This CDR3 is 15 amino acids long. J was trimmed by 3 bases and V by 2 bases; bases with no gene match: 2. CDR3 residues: CASSFGLAVYNEQFF. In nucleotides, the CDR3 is TGTGCCAGCAGCTTTGGACTAGCGGTCTACAATGAGCAGTTCTTC.

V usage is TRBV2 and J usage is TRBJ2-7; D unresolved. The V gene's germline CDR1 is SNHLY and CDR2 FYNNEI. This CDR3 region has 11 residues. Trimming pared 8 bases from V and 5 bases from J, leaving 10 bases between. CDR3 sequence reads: CASQNSDEQYF. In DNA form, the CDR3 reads TGTGCCAGCCAAAATTCAGACGAGCAGTACTTC.

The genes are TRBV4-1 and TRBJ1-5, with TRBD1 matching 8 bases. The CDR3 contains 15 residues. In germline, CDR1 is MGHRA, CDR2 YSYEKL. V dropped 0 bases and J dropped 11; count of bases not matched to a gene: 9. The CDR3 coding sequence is TGCGCCAGCAGCCAAGAACGGGACAGGACCTCGTCCCAGCATTTT. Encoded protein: CASSQERDRTSSQHF.

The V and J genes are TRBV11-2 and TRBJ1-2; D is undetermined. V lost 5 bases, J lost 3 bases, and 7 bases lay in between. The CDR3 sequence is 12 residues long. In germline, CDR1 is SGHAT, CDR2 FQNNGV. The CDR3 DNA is TGTGCCAGCAGCCGGGAGGACTATGGCTACACCTTC. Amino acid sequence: CASSREDYGYTF.

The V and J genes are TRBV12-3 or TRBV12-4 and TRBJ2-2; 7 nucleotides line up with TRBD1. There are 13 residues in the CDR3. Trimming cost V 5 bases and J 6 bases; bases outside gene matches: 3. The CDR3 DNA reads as TGTGCCAGCAGTAACAGGGGCCCCGGGGAGCTGTTTTTT. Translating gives CASSNRGPGELFF.

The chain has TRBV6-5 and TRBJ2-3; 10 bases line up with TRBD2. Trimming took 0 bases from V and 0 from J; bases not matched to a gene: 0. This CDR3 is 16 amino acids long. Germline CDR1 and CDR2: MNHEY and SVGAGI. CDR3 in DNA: TGTGCCAGCAGTTACTCGACTAGCGGGAGCACAGATACGCAGTATTTT. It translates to CASSYSTSGSTDTQYF.

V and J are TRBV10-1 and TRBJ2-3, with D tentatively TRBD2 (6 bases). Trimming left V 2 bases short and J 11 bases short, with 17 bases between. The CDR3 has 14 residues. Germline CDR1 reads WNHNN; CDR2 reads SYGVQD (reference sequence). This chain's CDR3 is CASSEVGSPRGQYF. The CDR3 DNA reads TGCGCCAGCAGTGAGGTCGGGAGCCCGCGGGGGCAGTATTTT.

The CDR3 nucleotides read TGCAGCGTCACCCCCATGGGAGGTCGGACAGGGAGAGAGACCCAGTACTTC. It specifies CSVTPMGGRTGRETQYF. The V and J genes are TRBV29-1 and TRBJ2-5; 8 positions agree with TRBD1. The CDR3 has 17 amino acids. The V gene end was trimmed by 6 bases and the J gene end by 4 bases; junction bases not matched to a gene: 19. Germline CDR1 reads SQVTM; CDR2 reads ANQGSEA.

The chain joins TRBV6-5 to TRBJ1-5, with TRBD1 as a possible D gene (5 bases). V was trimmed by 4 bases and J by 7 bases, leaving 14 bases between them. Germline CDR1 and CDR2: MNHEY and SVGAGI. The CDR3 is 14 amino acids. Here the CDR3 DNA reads TGTGCCAGCAGTTTGGGGCTCGAGGGGCAGCCCCAGCATTTT. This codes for CASSLGLEGQPQHF.